This TCR beta chain was recovered during a study of shared clonotypes between healthy human individuals. Whole-study context: Donor ages ranged 18 to 49 years: a couple of women, a few men. Three plates each covered CD4 naive and memory; CD8 naive two, CD8 memory one.

The assay was immunoSEQ multiplex PCR, and TCRdb's table has in-frame clones only and misses some. The table has 1,500,000 or so clones, roughly 97% seen once. Investigators divided CD4+ cells into CD45RA+ naive and CD45RA-negative memory subsets. This clonotype was obtained from a man aged 25-40 years in good health. Sequenced: naive CD4+ T cells sorted from blood. The subset denotes: CD45RA+ positively selected.

CDR3 region: CASSPQGGLAKNIQYF. CDR3 nucleotides: TGTGCCAGCAGTCCCCAGGGGGGGTTGGCCAAAAACATTCAGTACTTC. The rearrangement links TRBV13 to TRBJ2-4; tentatively, D is TRBD1 or TRBD2 (7 bases each). Germline V gene lookup returns CDR1 PRHDT and CDR2 FYEKMQ (reference sequence). Trimming removed 6 bases at V and 1 base at J, with 16 bases between. CDR3 length: 16 residues.